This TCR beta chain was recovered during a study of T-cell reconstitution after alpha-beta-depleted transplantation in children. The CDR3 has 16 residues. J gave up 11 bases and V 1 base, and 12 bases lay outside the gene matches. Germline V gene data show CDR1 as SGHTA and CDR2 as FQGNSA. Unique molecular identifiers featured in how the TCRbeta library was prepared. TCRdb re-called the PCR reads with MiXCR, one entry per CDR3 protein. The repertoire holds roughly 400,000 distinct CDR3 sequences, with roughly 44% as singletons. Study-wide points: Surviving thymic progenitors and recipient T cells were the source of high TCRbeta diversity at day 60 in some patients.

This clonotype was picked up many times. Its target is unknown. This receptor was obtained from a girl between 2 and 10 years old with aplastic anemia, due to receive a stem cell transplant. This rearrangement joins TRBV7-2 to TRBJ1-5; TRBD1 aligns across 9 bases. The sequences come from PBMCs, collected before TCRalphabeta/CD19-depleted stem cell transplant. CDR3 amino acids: CASSLETPGQGEAQHF. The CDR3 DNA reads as TGTGCCAGCAGCTTAGAGACTCCGGGACAGGGTGAGGCCCAGCATTTT. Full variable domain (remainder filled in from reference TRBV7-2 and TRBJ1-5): GAGVSQSPSNKVTEKGKDVELRCDPISGHTALYWYRQSLGQGLEFLIYFQGNSAPDKSGLPSDRFSAERTGGSVSTLTIQRTQQEDSAVYLCASSLETPGQGEAQHFGDGTRLSIL.